Presented here are 5 T cell receptor beta chains from one specimen sequenced in a study of shared clonotypes between healthy human individuals. Using immunoSEQ multiplex PCR, the repertoire was profiled, and TCRdb retains in-frame clones only, with some absent. The sample records around 200,000 clones, roughly 70% being singletons. The sample was memory CD4+ T cells sorted from blood. Subset defined: CD45RA-negative fraction. These receptors all come from a man younger than 40 in good health.

The chain employs TRBV10-3 and TRBJ2-3, with 8 bases that match TRBD1. Germline values: CDR1 ENHRY, CDR2 SYGVKD. The J segment lost 3 bases and the V segment lost 7 bases, leaving 9 bases of the junction unmatched. The CDR3 has 15 amino acids. As DNA, the CDR3 is TGTGCCATCAATCGAGGACAGGGCGGGACAGATACGCAGTATTTT. As protein: CAINRGQGGTDTQYF.

The chain has TRBV5-4 and TRBJ2-3; the match to TRBD2 covers 11 bases. Trimming removed 4 bases from V and 6 bases from J; junction bases left unmatched: 13. CDR1 and CDR2 from the germline V gene are SGHNT and YYREEE (reference sequence). CDR3 size: 17 residues. CDR3: CASSKPTSGILSDTQYF. CDR3 in DNA: TGTGCCAGCAGCAAACCGACTAGCGGGATATTGTCCGATACGCAGTATTTT.

The chain uses TRBV7-8 and TRBJ1-4; a weak D match, TRBD1 (5 bases). CDR1 and CDR2 from the germline V gene are SGHVS and FQNEAQ. The CDR3 is made up of 15 amino acids. V was shortened by 5 bases and J by 5 bases, with 15 bases between the two germline ends. The CDR3 DNA is TGTGCCAGCAGCAACTACAGGTCCCCAAATGAAAAACTGTTTTTT. It codes for CASSNYRSPNEKLFF.

This chain connects TRBV5-1 to TRBJ2-7, with D perhaps TRBD1 (5 bases). The V end was cut by 4 bases, the J end by 5 bases, with 19 bases between. In germline, CDR1 is SGHRS, CDR2 YFSETQ. The CDR3 is made up of 15 amino acids. CDR3 bases: TGCGCCAGCAGCCAAGGACAAGTTTCACCTGACGAGCAGTACTTC. Protein sequence: CASSQGQVSPDEQYF.

This clone has a count of ten or more. The V and J genes are TRBV7-9 and TRBJ2-5; D is undetermined. Germline CDR1 reads SEHNR; CDR2 reads FQNEAQ (reference sequence). The CDR3 is 14 residues long. V was cut by 6 bases and J by 2 bases, with 13 bases left in between. The CDR3 reads CASSPRLGQETQYF. CDR3 bases: TGTGCCAGCAGTCCCCGGCTTGGTCAAGAGACCCAGTACTTC.